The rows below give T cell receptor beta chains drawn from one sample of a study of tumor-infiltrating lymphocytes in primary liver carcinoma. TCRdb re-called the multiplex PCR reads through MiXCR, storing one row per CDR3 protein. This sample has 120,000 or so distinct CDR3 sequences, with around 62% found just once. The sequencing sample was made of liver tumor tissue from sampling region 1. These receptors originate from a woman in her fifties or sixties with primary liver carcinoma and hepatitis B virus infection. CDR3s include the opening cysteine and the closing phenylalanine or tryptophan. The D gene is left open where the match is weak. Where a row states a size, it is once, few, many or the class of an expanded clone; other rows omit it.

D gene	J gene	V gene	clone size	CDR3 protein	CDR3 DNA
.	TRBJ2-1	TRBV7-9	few	CASSRRSGSYNEQFF	TGTGCCAGCAGCCGGCGTTCGGGTTCCTACAATGAGCAGTTCTTC
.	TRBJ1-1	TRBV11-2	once	CASSFRVDGEAFF	TGTGCCAGCAGCTTCAGAGTGGACGGTGAAGCTTTCTTT
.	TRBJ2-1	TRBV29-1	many	CSMGGGGNEQFF	TGCAGCATGGGGGGAGGGGGGAATGAGCAGTTCTTC
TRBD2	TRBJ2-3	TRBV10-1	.	CATAGERCTDTQYF	TGCGCCACCGCGGGAGAAAGGTGCACAGATACGCAGTATTTT
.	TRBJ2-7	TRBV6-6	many	CASSYRVWEQYF	TGTGCCAGCAGTTACAGGGTCTGGGAGCAGTACTTC
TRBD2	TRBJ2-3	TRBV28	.	CASIHASGFTDTQYF	TGTGCCAGTATCCACGCTAGCGGGTTCACAGATACGCAGTATTTT
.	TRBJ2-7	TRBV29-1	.	CSVAVVTYEQYF	TGCAGCGTTGCCGTTGTGACCTACGAGCAGTACTTC
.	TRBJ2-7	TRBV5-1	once	CASRCSSGTNYEQYF	TGCGCCAGCAGGTGCTCCTCCGGGACAAACTACGAGCAGTACTTC
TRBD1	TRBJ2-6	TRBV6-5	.	CVSRTGTGDSGANVLTF	TGTGTCAGCAGGACCGGGACAGGGGACTCAGGGGCCAACGTCCTGACTTTC
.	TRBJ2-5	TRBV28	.	CASSPRSLETQYF	TGTGCCAGCAGCCCCCGTTCGTTAGAGACCCAGTACTTC
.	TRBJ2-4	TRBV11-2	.	CASSLEPASQVIQYF	TGTGCCAGCAGCTTAGAACCGGCTAGCCAGGTCATTCAGTATTTC
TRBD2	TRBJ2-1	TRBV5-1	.	CASSRVTSGSGGEQFF	TGCGCCAGCAGCCGGGTGACTAGCGGGAGTGGCGGTGAGCAATTCTTC
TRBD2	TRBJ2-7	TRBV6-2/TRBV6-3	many	CASRRGLAGTYEQYF	TGTGCCAGCAGACGAGGACTAGCGGGCACCTACGAGCAGTACTTC
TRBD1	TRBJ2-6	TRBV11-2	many	CASSSRGLGANVLTF	TGTGCCAGCAGCTCCAGGGGGCTCGGGGCCAACGTCCTGACTTTC
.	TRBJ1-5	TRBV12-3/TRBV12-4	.	CISSLAGRQPQHF	TGTATTAGCAGTTTGGCGGGACGGCAGCCCCAGCATTTT
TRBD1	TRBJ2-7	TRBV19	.	CASSAGTGGEQYF	TGTGCCAGCTCGGCTGGGACAGGGGGGGAGCAGTACTTC
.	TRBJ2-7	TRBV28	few	CATTGLYEQYF	TGTGCCACCACGGGACTTTACGAGCAGTACTTC
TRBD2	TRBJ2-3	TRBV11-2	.	CASNLEGLTFTSDTQYF	TGTGCCAGCAACTTAGAGGGACTAACGTTCACGTCAGATACGCAGTATTTT